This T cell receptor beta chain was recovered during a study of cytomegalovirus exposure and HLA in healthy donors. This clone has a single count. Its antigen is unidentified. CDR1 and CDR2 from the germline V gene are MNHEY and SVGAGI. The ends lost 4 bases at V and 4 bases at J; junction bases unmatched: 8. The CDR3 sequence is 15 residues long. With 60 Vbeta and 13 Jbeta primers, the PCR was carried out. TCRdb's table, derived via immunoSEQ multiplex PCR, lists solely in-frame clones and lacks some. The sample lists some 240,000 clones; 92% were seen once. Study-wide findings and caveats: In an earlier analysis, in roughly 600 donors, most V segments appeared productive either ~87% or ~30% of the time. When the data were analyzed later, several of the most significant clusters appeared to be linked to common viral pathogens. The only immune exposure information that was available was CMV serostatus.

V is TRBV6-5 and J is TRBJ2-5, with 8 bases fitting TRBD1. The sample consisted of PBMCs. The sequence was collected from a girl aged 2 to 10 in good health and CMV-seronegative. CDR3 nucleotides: TGTGCCAGCAGTTCGACAGGGGCGTCAGGAGAGACCCAGTACTTC. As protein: CASSSTGASGETQYF.